The sequence of this TCR beta chain was determined in a study of blood T cell repertoires in COVID-19 (TCRdb year 2020). A note on the overall study: Samples covering the acute and convalescent phases of COVID-19 were provided by collaborators in the United States, Italy and Spain. Subjects who had been exposed to COVID-19, were actively infected with it, or had recovered from it provided the deeply sampled blood TCRbeta repertoires that made up the dataset. The repertoires were released in a freely available public database meant as a resource for research on the immune response to SARS-CoV-2. Samples came from the ongoing ImmuneRACE study (first 160 participants) plus 1,254 subjects from 6 global collaborators. Where available, HLA class I and class II types were taken from metadata supplied by the sample provider and were not determined by assay-based typing. Sample metadata almost always included a de-identified subject ID, COVID-19 status, age in years and sex. The material from the prospective study consisted of cDNA or gDNA derived from T cells, B-cell-depleted T cells, or PBMCs. Beyond this particular receptor, the publication reports: The amount of clinical and demographic metadata varied by source and participant and was provided uncurated.

With respect to this clone: Its antigen specificity is not known. Base quality data are lacking; no much larger clone is found one base away.

For CDR1 and CDR2, the germline V gene lists SGHNT and YENEEA. V and J are trimmed by 0 bases and 3 bases, and the gene matches miss 13 bases of the junction. From the cysteine up to the phenylalanine, the CDR3 has a length of 19 residues. The only DNA kept is the CDR3, 57 bases in frame from the first base. Collaborating institutions collected whole blood in K2EDTA tubes following their own protocols. For TCRbeta analysis, collaborators shipped samples in one of three forms: frozen whole blood, isolated PBMCs, or DNA extracted from either of those sample types. TCRbeta CDR3 regions were amplified from genomic DNA by means of the immunoSEQ Assay, a bias-controlled multiplex PCR. In the authors' own workflow: Within the assay, amplification of reference gene primers was used to estimate how many nucleated cells each sample contained. Sequence reads were collapsed and filtered to measure the absolute abundance of every unique TCRbeta CDR3 rearrangement. Productive Simpson clonality was computed per sample as the square root of Simpson's diversity index over productive rearrangements. The immuneACCESS repertoire file appears here via TCRdb, limited to in-frame rearrangements. These files lack a portion of the clones; in checked studies, under half of the deficit traces to unresolved V genes, and the cause of the others is not known. V and J calls and clone size are given by that table; D and trimming were obtained from the DNA. This sample comprises 85,000 to 90,000 clones, approximately 79% of them detected only once. The ten biggest clones cover about 11% of the sample.

The sequence derives from a man aged 70-80 years with acute or convalescent COVID-19. The sample was peripheral blood. The rearrangement combines TRBV11-3 with TRBJ1-1, with 10 bases in between that match TRBD1. In nucleotides, the sequence is TGTGCCAGCAGCTTAGATTCCCGGGACGACAGGGGGCGGTACACTGAAGCTTTCTTT. Its amino acids are CASSLDSRDDRGRYTEAFF.